The 11 T cell receptor beta chains given below trace back to one sample, sequenced in a study of blood T cell repertoires in COVID-19. Repertoires were generated with immunoSEQ multiplex PCR, while TCRdb's copy carries only in-frame clones and drops some. The sample holds about 150,000 clones, around 86% seen once. The sample was peripheral blood. The receptors were sampled from a man aged 65 to 85 with acute or convalescent COVID-19.

The V gene is TRBV29-1, the J gene TRBJ2-1; 8 nucleotides line up with TRBD1. CDR1 is SQVTM and CDR2 is ANQGSEA in the germline V gene. The CDR3 extends over 16 amino acids. Unmatched junction bases numbered 12, after V lost 6 bases and J lost 2 bases. The CDR3 region is CSVVNTGTGTYNEQFF. In DNA, the CDR3 is TGCAGCGTCGTGAACACCGGGACAGGAACCTACAATGAGCAGTTCTTC.

This clone occurred a few times. This chain connects TRBV28 to TRBJ1-2, with D uncertain. The germline V and J ends were trimmed by 1 base and 4 bases, with 13 bases remaining between them. There are 15 residues in the CDR3. The germline V gene has CDR1 MDHEN and CDR2 SYDVKM. The CDR3 loop reads CASSLSPTVIYGYTF. CDR3 in DNA: TGTGCCAGCAGTTTATCTCCCACAGTAATCTATGGCTACACCTTC.

CDR3 residues: CASSLDSNQPQHF. In nucleotides, the CDR3 is TGTGCCAGCAGCCTAGATAGCAATCAGCCCCAGCATTTT. The chain recombines TRBV6-5 with TRBJ1-5, with unresolved D. Germline values: CDR1 MNHEY, CDR2 SVGAGI. The V end lost 6 bases, the J end lost 0 bases, and 6 bases lay between the germline ends. There are 13 residues in the CDR3.

J is TRBJ1-2 and V is TRBV28; D is possibly TRBD1 (6 bases). The germline gives CDR1 MDHEN, CDR2 SYDVKM. Trimming stripped 4 bases from V and 5 bases from J, with 14 bases between. The CDR3 is 14 amino acids. The CDR3 reads CASSSTGTIYGYTF. DNA for the CDR3: TGTGCCAGCAGTTCCACCGGGACAATTTATGGCTACACCTTC.

This chain connects TRBV10-3 to TRBJ1-5; 10 positions match TRBD1. Germline values: CDR1 ENHRY, CDR2 SYGVKD. This CDR3 contains 17 residues. V was clipped by 0 bases and J by 2 bases; unmatched bases: 4. The CDR3 nucleotides are TGTGCCATCAGTGAGTCAGGACAGGGGGTTGGCAATCAGCCCCAGCATTTT. The encoded protein is CAISESGQGVGNQPQHF.

The chain couples TRBV19 to TRBJ2-7; D remains ambiguous. V was trimmed by 3 bases and J by 2 bases, leaving 8 bases between them. Germline values: CDR1 LNHDA, CDR2 SQIVND (reference sequence). The CDR3 has 13 residues. CDR3 loop: CASSMGNTYEQYF. In DNA, the CDR3 is TGTGCCAGTAGTATGGGCAACACCTACGAGCAGTACTTC.

This clone showed up just a few times. The V call is TRBV6-5, the J call TRBJ1-3; D is perhaps TRBD1 (6 bases). The germline V gene has CDR1 MNHEY and CDR2 SVGAGI. Trimming pared 4 bases from V and 4 bases from J, leaving 8 bases between. There are 13 residues in the CDR3. In DNA form, the CDR3 reads TGTGCCAGCAGTTCGGGACACGGAAACACCATATATTTT. It encodes CASSSGHGNTIYF.

This rearrangement joins TRBV5-1 to TRBJ1-4, with 9 bases fitting TRBD1. The CDR3 runs to 15 residues. The ends lost 0 bases at V and 7 bases at J; junction bases unmatched: 4. Germline CDR1 is SGHRS and CDR2 is YFSETQ. DNA of the CDR3: TGCGCCAGCAGCTTGGTTGGGACAGGGTTTGAAAAACTGTTTTTT. Protein sequence: CASSLVGTGFEKLFF. Drawing the rest from reference TRBV5-1 and TRBJ1-4, the complete variable domain is KAGVTQTPRYLIKTRGQQVTLSCSPISGHRSVSWYQQTPGQGLQFLFEYFSETQRNKGNFPGRFSGRQFSNSRSEMNVSTLELGDSALYLCASSLVGTGFEKLFFGSGTQLSVL.

The V gene is TRBV7-2, the J gene TRBJ1-1, with TRBD1 matching over 7 bases. The germline CDR1 and CDR2 sequences are SGHTA and FQGNSA. Germline trimming cut 0 bases from V and 2 bases from J; bases unmatched to any gene: 9. The CDR3 has 17 residues. This CDR3 reads CASSLAGQVGRNTEAFF. In DNA form, the CDR3 reads TGTGCCAGCAGCTTAGCAGGACAGGTAGGACGAAACACTGAAGCTTTCTTT. The full variable domain, its missing parts supplied by reference TRBV7-2 and TRBJ1-1, is GAGVSQSPSNKVTEKGKDVELRCDPISGHTALYWYRQSLGQGLEFLIYFQGNSAPDKSGLPSDRFSAERTGGSVSTLTIQRTQQEDSAVYLCASSLAGQVGRNTEAFFGQGTRLTVV.

The J gene is TRBJ1-1, the V gene TRBV7-2; perhaps TRBD1 as D (5 bases). The CDR3 extends over 12 amino acids. Germline V gives CDR1 SGHTA, CDR2 FQGNSA. The ends were cut back, 2 bases at V and 11 bases at J, with 12 bases in the middle. The DNA for the CDR3 is TGTGCCAGCAGCTTATCGGCAGGGAATGCTTTCTTT. Its protein product is CASSLSAGNAFF.

This chain connects TRBV15 to TRBJ1-5; TRBD1 matches at 10 bases. Germline CDR1 and CDR2: LNHNV and YYDKDF (reference sequence). J lost 8 bases, V lost 0 bases, and 7 bases had no gene match. CDR3 length: 16 amino acids. CDR3 coding DNA: TGTGCCACCAGCAGAGAAGAGACAGGGGGCCGGGAGCCCCAGCATTTT. This codes for CATSREETGGREPQHF.